What follows describes a single T cell receptor beta chain. Original data processing: Reference gene primer amplification gave nucleated cell count estimates. The table came from immunoSEQ multiplex PCR; TCRdb's copy has only in-frame clones and leaves some out. The D gene and trimming were derived from the DNA, and the V and J assignments and clone size from that table. The sample holds 200,000 to 250,000 clones, more than 80% seen once. Participants, about 18 to 100 years old, spanned more than 20 US areas. The data derive from a study of blood T cell repertoires in COVID-19. Overall study: PBMCs, B-cell-depleted T cells, or T cells were the source of the cDNA or gDNA that made up the material.

V lost 4 bases and J 6 bases, leaving 18 bases between the germline ends. The germline CDR1 and CDR2 sequences are SGHNT and YENEEA. The CDR3 consists of 15 residues. Sample: PBMCs or T cells enriched from blood (not recorded which). V gene TRBV11-3 combines with J gene TRBJ1-1; D is unresolved. This TCR derives from a man aged 50-59 years who had been exposed to COVID-19. The CDR3 sequence: CASSSPNPPRAEAFF. In DNA form, the CDR3 reads TGTGCCAGCAGCTCACCAAACCCACCACGGGCTGAAGCTTTCTTT. Variable domain in full (rest from reference TRBV11-3 and TRBJ1-1): EAGVVQSPRYKIIEKKQPVAFWCNPISGHNTLYWYLQNLGQGPELLIRYENEEAVDDSQLPKDRFSAERLKGVDSTLKIQPAELGDSAVYLCASSSPNPPRAEAFFGQGTRLTVV.